This TCR beta chain was sequenced in a study of blood T cell repertoires in COVID-19. Turning to the study itself: T cells, B-cell-depleted T cells, or PBMCs supplied cDNA or gDNA.

Unmatched junction bases numbered 3, after V lost 6 bases and J lost 1 base. Looked up from germline, CDR1 is MNHEY and CDR2 is SVGAGI. The CDR3 has 14 residues. As processed by the authors: Estimated nucleated cell counts came from reference gene primer amplification. TCRdb keeps only in-frame clones here, not all; method: immunoSEQ multiplex PCR. V and J calls and clone size are given by that table; D and trimming were obtained from the DNA. The sample has about 260,000 clones; approximately 88% are singletons. Seattle-derived patients entered the study during active infection and were followed longitudinally.

Sequencing was carried out using peripheral blood. The V and J genes are TRBV6-5 and TRBJ2-4, with 7 nucleotides matching TRBD2. The sequence came from a woman aged 65 to 85 with COVID-19, enrolled during active disease. DNA of the CDR3: TGTGCCAGCAGAACCGGGGGGGCCAAAAACATTCAGTACTTC. Its protein product is CASRTGGAKNIQYF.